These 8 T cell receptor beta chains originate from one sample sequenced in a study of CD8 T cells in ankylosing spondylitis (dated by TCRdb to 2016 to 2017). These receptors' antigens are unknown. The method behind the library was 5' RACE. TCRdb names Illumina HiSeq 2500 as the instrument used. TCRdb redid the processing of the public reads, applying fastp at Q25 and MiXCR, and retained in-frame beta chains. Under each unique CDR3 protein, matching rows form one entry showing the most common genes and DNA. The sample table lists about 540,000 distinct CDR3 sequences, roughly 13% of them with a count of one. The top ten hold around 7% of the sample. Overall study outcomes, separate from this receptor: A TCR beta motif made up of about eight highly homologous amino acid variants appeared to be characteristic of blood from ankylosing spondylitis patients.

The sample consisted of blood, either unsorted or a sorted T cell fraction (not recorded which). Receptors originate from a male donor with ankylosing spondylitis.

The chain is built from TRBV14 and TRBJ1-6, with 10 bases fitting TRBD1. V gave up 3 bases and J gave up 6 bases; unmatched junction bases: 2. The germline V gene encodes CDR1 SGHDN and CDR2 FVKESK. This CDR3 comprises 15 residues. The CDR3 loop is CASSHDRGLNSPLHF. CDR3 bases: TGTGCCAGCAGCCATGACAGGGGGCTTAATTCACCCCTCCACTTT.

In this sample, this clonotype turned up a few times. This rearrangement joins TRBV29-1 to TRBJ2-7; 10 bases map to TRBD1. This CDR3 has 14 amino acids. CDR1 is SQVTM and CDR2 is ANQGSEA in the germline V gene. The V segment lost 8 bases and the J segment 3 bases; nucleotides outside the gene matches: 10. CDR3 coding DNA: TGCAGCATCCATAAGGGGACAGGGGTCTACGAGCAGTACTTC. It translates to CSIHKGTGVYEQYF.

V and J are TRBV5-1 and TRBJ2-5; D not resolved. V lost 4 bases and J lost 5, with 9 bases in between. The CDR3 extends over 12 amino acids. The germline V gene has CDR1 SGHRS and CDR2 YFSETQ. The CDR3 spells CASSLDMETQYF. The CDR3 DNA follows: TGCGCCAGCAGCCTGGATATGGAGACCCAGTACTTC.

This chain joins TRBV5-8 and TRBJ2-7; TRBD1 agrees at 9 bases. Germline V lookup: CDR1 SGHTS, CDR2 YDEGEE. This CDR3 has 13 amino acids. Trimming cost V 10 bases and J 2 bases; bases outside gene matches: 7. DNA for the CDR3: TGTGCCGGCCGGGACAGGGATACCTACGAGCAGTACTTC. Residues: CAGRDRDTYEQYF.

The chain joins TRBV10-2 to TRBJ1-1; D gene uncertain. The CDR3 is 13 amino acids. Germline V gene data show CDR1 as WSHSY and CDR2 as SAAADI. Trimming pared 10 bases from V and 1 base from J, leaving 13 bases between. The CDR3 sequence is CATRSIRNTEAFF. For the CDR3, the DNA is TGCGCCACTAGATCCATCAGGAACACTGAAGCTTTCTTT.

This clonotype was observed many times. The V and J genes are TRBV15 and TRBJ2-1; D is perhaps TRBD2 (6 bases). V lost 0 bases to trimming and J lost 4 bases, with 16 bases between them. Germline V lookup: CDR1 LNHNV, CDR2 YYDKDF (reference sequence). CDR3 size: 17 residues. The CDR3 DNA reads TGTGCCACCAGCAGAGATCGCTCGGGAGTTGGGTACAATGAGCAGTTCTTC. The encoded protein is CATSRDRSGVGYNEQFF. Full variable domain (outside the CDR3, taken from reference TRBV15 and TRBJ2-1): DAMVIQNPRYQVTQFGKPVTLSCSQTLNHNVMYWYQQKSSQAPKLLFHYYDKDFNNEADTPDNFQSRRPNTSFCFLDIRSPGLGDTAMYLCATSRDRSGVGYNEQFFGPGTRLTVL.

Here the CDR3 DNA reads TGCAGGGCGCTGGCGGCGGGAGACACTGAAGCTTTCTTT. As protein: CRALAAGDTEAFF. V is TRBV20-1 and J is TRBJ1-1; no definite D call. CDR1 and CDR2 from the germline V gene are DFQATT and SNEGSKA (reference sequence). This CDR3 has 13 residues.

The rearrangement joins TRBV6-1 to TRBJ2-5; no reliable D call. V gave up 2 bases and J gave up 7 bases, with 11 bases separating them. Germline V lookup: CDR1 MNHNS, CDR2 SASEGT. This CDR3 region has 13 residues. CDR3 region: CASSETILGTQYF. The CDR3 DNA sequence: TGTGCCAGCAGTGAAACTATTTTAGGGACCCAGTACTTC.